The rows below give T cell receptor beta chains drawn from one sample of a study of control samples from healthy donors and cancer patients. Sequencing used immunoSEQ multiplex PCR; TCRdb keeps in-frame clones, though not all of them. Of around 80,000 clones in the sample, about 87% are singletons; the top ten hold more than 15%. The sequencing sample was made of blood. These receptors were obtained from a man aged 45-65 years in good health. CDR3s include the opening cysteine and the closing phenylalanine or tryptophan. The order of the fields is clone size, J gene, CDR3 length, D gene, V gene, CDR3 protein, CDR3 DNA. The D gene is left open where the match is weak. Clone size appears in some rows only: once, few, many, or a class for an expanded clone.

>.|TRBJ2-3|17|TRBD1|TRBV4-1
CASSQKTGALSTDTQYF
TGCGCCAGCAGCCAAAAAACAGGGGCCCTTAGCACAGATACGCAGTATTTT
>.|TRBJ2-5|12|.|TRBV5-6
CASSFGDETQYF
TGTGCCAGCAGCTTTGGGGACGAGACCCAGTACTTC
>.|TRBJ2-7|14|.|TRBV7-2
CASSPTGSSYEQYF
TGTGCCAGCAGCCCAACGGGGAGCTCCTACGAGCAGTACTTC
>.|TRBJ2-2|18|TRBD2|TRBV6-1
CASSERFRTSGRTGELFF
TGTGCCAGCAGTGAAAGGTTCCGGACTAGCGGGAGGACCGGGGAGCTGTTTTTT
>.|TRBJ1-1|14|.|TRBV9
CASSAQGLNTEAFF
TGTGCCAGCAGCGCCCAGGGCCTGAACACTGAAGCTTTCTTT
>.|TRBJ1-2|12|.|TRBV5-5
CASSSTGRGYTF
TGTGCCAGCAGCTCTACGGGACGCGGCTACACCTTC
>.|TRBJ1-3|14|TRBD1|TRBV10-3
CAISGQGGGNTIYF
TGTGCCATCAGTGGACAGGGAGGTGGAAACACCATATATTTT
>.|TRBJ1-1|14|.|TRBV7-3
CASSPSRGETEAFF
TGTGCCAGCAGCCCCTCGAGGGGAGAAACTGAAGCTTTCTTT
>.|TRBJ2-3|13|.|TRBV12-3/TRBV12-4
CASAVRGADTQYF
TGTGCCAGCGCGGTCAGGGGTGCAGATACGCAGTATTTT
>.|TRBJ2-3|14|.|TRBV6-2/TRBV6-3
CASSFQGLTDTQYF
TGTGCCAGCAGTTTTCAGGGACTCACAGATACGCAGTATTTT
>.|TRBJ1-1|17|TRBD1|TRBV5-1
CASSTGQGSIGNTEAFF
TGCGCCAGCAGCACAGGACAGGGGAGCATTGGGAACACTGAAGCTTTCTTT
>.|TRBJ1-5|15|TRBD1|TRBV15
CATSGRQGYNQPQHF
TGTGCCACCAGCGGCAGACAGGGGTATAATCAGCCCCAGCATTTT
>.|TRBJ1-3|13|.|TRBV7-2
CASSSTGLSTIYF
TGTGCCAGCAGCTCTACAGGGTTAAGCACCATATATTTT
>.|TRBJ1-3|14|.|TRBV18
CASTAQGSGNTIYF
TGTGCCAGCACCGCACAGGGCTCTGGAAACACCATATATTTT
>few|TRBJ2-1|14|TRBD2|TRBV29-1
CSVLTSGRANEQFF
TGCAGCGTGCTGACTAGCGGGAGGGCTAATGAGCAGTTCTTC
>.|TRBJ1-6|14|.|TRBV2
CATKTGSYNSPLHF
TGTGCCACCAAGACAGGCAGCTATAATTCACCCCTCCACTTT
>once|TRBJ1-5|14|.|TRBV7-2
CASSFPNSNQPQHF
TGTGCCAGCAGCTTTCCGAATAGCAATCAGCCCCAGCATTTT
>.|TRBJ2-7|14|TRBD1|TRBV9
CASSPTGGTYEQYF
TGTGCCAGCAGCCCGACAGGGGGCACCTACGAGCAGTACTTC
>.|TRBJ2-5|14|TRBD2|TRBV5-1
CASSPIGLAETQYF
TGCGCCAGCAGCCCAATCGGACTAGCGGAGACCCAGTACTTC
>.|TRBJ1-2|13|.|TRBV6-2/TRBV6-3
CASSYSGDYGYTF
TGTGCCAGCAGTTACTCCGGGGATTATGGCTACACCTTC
>.|TRBJ1-2|17|TRBD1|TRBV2
CASSEMNLGQGGYGYTF
TGTGCCAGCAGTGAAATGAATTTGGGACAGGGCGGCTATGGCTACACCTTC
>few|TRBJ2-5|11|.|TRBV7-2
CASSFLETQYF
TGTGCCAGCAGCTTCCTAGAGACCCAGTACTTC
>.|TRBJ1-2|18|.|TRBV19
CASSRTAGDPLMNYGYTF
TGTGCCAGTAGTAGGACAGCAGGGGACCCTCTAATGAACTATGGCTACACCTTC
>.|TRBJ1-1|17|.|TRBV7-9
CASSSFDWGLENTEAFF
TGTGCCAGCAGCTCATTTGACTGGGGGCTGGAGAACACTGAAGCTTTCTTT
>once|TRBJ2-2|15|.|TRBV25-1
CASSGSRDNTGELFF
TGTGCCAGCAGTGGAAGCAGGGATAACACCGGGGAGCTGTTTTTT
>once|TRBJ1-4|14|.|TRBV20-1
CSASGEFGDEKLFF
TGCAGTGCTAGTGGGGAGTTCGGTGATGAAAAACTGTTTTTT
>.|TRBJ2-2|15|.|TRBV24-1
CATSGRDPNTGELFF
TGTGCCACCAGTGGCCGGGACCCTAACACCGGGGAGCTGTTTTTT
>.|TRBJ1-2|14|.|TRBV9
CASSDGDTNYGYTF
TGTGCCAGCAGCGACGGGGACACTAACTATGGCTACACCTTC
>.|TRBJ1-4|15|TRBD1|TRBV6-6
CASSLGTGRNEKLFF
TGTGCCAGCAGCCTCGGGACAGGGCGGAACGAAAAACTGTTTTTT
>.|TRBJ2-1|16|TRBD2|TRBV24-1
CATSDYGAGGDNEQFF
TGTGCCACCAGTGATTACGGGGCGGGAGGGGACAATGAGCAGTTCTTC
>.|TRBJ1-1|14|.|TRBV6-4
CASSVREVNTEAFF
TGTGCCAGCAGTGTGCGGGAGGTGAACACTGAAGCTTTCTTT
>.|TRBJ2-1|15|.|TRBV30
CAWTQGGGPYNEQFF
TGTGCCTGGACTCAGGGGGGCGGCCCCTACAATGAGCAGTTCTTC
>.|TRBJ1-2|15|TRBD1|TRBV7-2
CASSPRGQGAGGYTF
TGTGCCAGCAGCCCGAGGGGACAGGGGGCTGGTGGCTACACCTTC
>few|TRBJ1-1|13|TRBD1|TRBV7-2
CASSLGQEGRTFF
TGTGCCAGCAGTCTAGGACAGGAGGGGAGAACTTTCTTT
>once|TRBJ1-4|15|.|TRBV4-2
CASSQDRVTNEKLFF
TGTGCCAGCAGCCAAGATAGGGTCACTAATGAAAAACTGTTTTTT
>.|TRBJ2-7|15|.|TRBV9
CASSVDGRAPGEQYF
TGTGCCAGCAGCGTGGACGGGAGAGCCCCCGGCGAGCAGTACTTC
>.|TRBJ2-1|15|.|TRBV19
CASSPRVATHNEQFF
TGTGCCAGTAGCCCACGGGTAGCGACCCACAATGAGCAGTTCTTC
>.|TRBJ1-2|13|.|TRBV7-8
CASSLGQGFGYTF
TGTGCCAGCAGCTTAGGCCAGGGGTTTGGCTACACCTTC
>.|TRBJ1-4|16|TRBD1|TRBV18
CASSPSRTGGNEKLFF
TGTGCCAGCTCACCATCTAGGACAGGGGGTAATGAAAAACTGTTTTTT
>.|TRBJ2-5|15|TRBD2|TRBV5-1
CATSGLAGVEETQYF
TGCGCCACCAGTGGACTAGCGGGAGTGGAAGAGACCCAGTACTTC
>.|TRBJ2-1|14|TRBD2|TRBV4-3
CASSRLAGDDEQFF
TGCGCCAGCAGTCGACTAGCGGGAGATGATGAGCAGTTCTTC
>.|TRBJ2-7|14|TRBD2|TRBV3-1/TRBV3-2
CASSPGLAGGKQYF
TGTGCCAGCAGCCCGGGACTAGCGGGAGGAAAGCAGTACTTC
>.|TRBJ2-1|18|TRBD2|TRBV11-3
CASSLGWTSGGDYNEQFF
TGTGCCAGCAGCTTAGGGTGGACTAGCGGGGGTGATTACAATGAGCAGTTCTTC
>once|TRBJ2-3|12|.|TRBV11-2
CASSQRPDTQYF
TGTGCCAGCAGCCAACGTCCAGATACGCAGTATTTT
>.|TRBJ2-7|12|.|TRBV19
CASSLNPYEQYF
TGTGCCAGTAGTCTCAACCCTTACGAGCAGTACTTC
>.|TRBJ2-2|17|TRBD1|TRBV24-1
CATSDTPRTGYTGELFF
TGTGCCACCAGTGATACGCCCCGGACAGGGTATACCGGGGAGCTGTTTTTT
>.|TRBJ1-2|17|.|TRBV3-1/TRBV3-2
CASSQDRSTQLGYGYTF
TGTGCCAGCAGCCAAGATCGGAGCACCCAATTGGGGTATGGCTACACCTTC
>.|TRBJ1-1|15|TRBD1|TRBV6-5
CASSRTGGANTEAFF
TGTGCCAGCAGTAGGACAGGGGGCGCGAACACTGAAGCTTTCTTT
>.|TRBJ1-4|13|.|TRBV20-1
CSASLHQDEKLFF
TGCAGTGCTAGTTTACATCAGGATGAAAAACTGTTTTTT
>.|TRBJ1-2|20|TRBD1|TRBV13
CASSLYEAASRDRGNYGYTF
TGTGCCAGCAGCTTATATGAGGCGGCCAGTCGGGACAGGGGAAACTATGGCTACACCTTC
>.|TRBJ1-1|15|.|TRBV7-9
CASSSMRGGYTEAFF
TGTGCCAGCAGTTCCATGAGGGGTGGGTACACTGAAGCTTTCTTT
>.|TRBJ1-4|19|.|TRBV6-6
CASSSIRANAYVFSEKLFF
TGTGCCAGCAGCTCGATCCGGGCCAACGCATATGTATTTAGTGAAAAACTGTTTTTT
>.|TRBJ1-1|15|.|TRBV13
CASSLEAPGNTEAFF
TGTGCCAGCAGCTTAGAGGCCCCGGGGAATACTGAAGCTTTCTTT
>.|TRBJ1-1|13|.|TRBV19
CASSIDRNTEAFF
TGTGCCAGTAGTATTGACAGGAACACTGAAGCTTTCTTT
>once|TRBJ1-2|14|.|TRBV3-1/TRBV3-2
CASSRSRVDYGYTF
TGTGCCAGCAGCCGCAGCAGGGTAGACTATGGCTACACCTTC
>.|TRBJ2-7|13|.|TRBV11-2
CASSGSGSYEQYF
TGTGCCAGCAGCGGTAGCGGCTCCTACGAGCAGTACTTC
>.|TRBJ1-1|15|TRBD1|TRBV11-1
CASSLTGTGNTEAFF
TGTGCCAGCAGCTTAACCGGGACAGGGAACACTGAAGCTTTCTTT